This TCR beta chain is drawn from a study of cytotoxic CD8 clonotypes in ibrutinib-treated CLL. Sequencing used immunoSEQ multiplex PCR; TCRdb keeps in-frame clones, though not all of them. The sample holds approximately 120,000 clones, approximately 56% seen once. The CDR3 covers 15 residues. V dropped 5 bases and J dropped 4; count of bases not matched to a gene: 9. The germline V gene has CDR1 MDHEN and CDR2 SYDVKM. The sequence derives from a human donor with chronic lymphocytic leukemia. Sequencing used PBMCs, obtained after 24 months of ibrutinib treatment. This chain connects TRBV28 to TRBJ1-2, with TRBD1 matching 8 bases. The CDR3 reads CASSPSSDRGYGYTF. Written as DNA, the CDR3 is TGTGCCAGCAGTCCGTCCTCTGACAGGGGCTATGGCTACACCTTC.